The source of this T cell receptor (beta chain) is a study of cytomegalovirus exposure and HLA in healthy donors. The study's findings and limits: In a later analysis, a genetic analysis reported fewer productive-TCR N-insertions in an Asian-associated ancestry cluster than the cohort average.

A multiplex PCR was run with 60 Vbeta primers and 13 Jbeta primers. As originally analysed: Later reanalysis found 75 million to 95 million unique TCR beta chains, 9 million to 12 million of them shared. TCRdb keeps only in-frame clones here, not all; method: immunoSEQ multiplex PCR. That table furnishes V, J and clone size, whereas the DNA furnished D and trimming. This sample has more than 150,000 clones; more than 60% occur once, and the top ten carry around 8%. The V end lost 10 bases, the J end lost 10 bases, and 16 bases lay between the germline ends. In germline, CDR1 is SGHNT, CDR2 YENEEA. CDR3 length: 11 amino acids. This clone was found a few times. What it binds is unknown.

Sequencing used PBMCs. The rearrangement uses TRBV11-3 and TRBJ1-1; D not certain. The receptor comes from a woman in her thirties or forties in good health and CMV-seropositive. The CDR3 protein is CATPTELAAFF. CDR3 in DNA: TGTGCCACCCCGACTGAGTTGGCAGCTTTCTTT.